This T cell receptor beta chain came from a study of cytomegalovirus exposure and HLA in healthy donors. The CDR3 contains 15 residues. Trimming cost V 4 bases and J 0 bases; bases outside gene matches: 2. Germline V gives CDR1 SEHNR, CDR2 FQNEAQ (reference sequence). Profiling relied on immunoSEQ multiplex PCR, and the TCRdb table lists in-frame clones only, not all of them. The sample has around 150,000 clones; about 80% are singletons. The clonotype originates from a man between 25 and 39 years old in good health and CMV-seropositive. Sequencing was done on a sample of PBMCs. This chain joins TRBV7-9 and TRBJ1-3, with 8 bases that match TRBD1. CDR3: CASSSGTGSGNTIYF. The CDR3 DNA sequence: TGTGCCAGCAGCTCCGGGACAGGCTCTGGAAACACCATATATTTT.